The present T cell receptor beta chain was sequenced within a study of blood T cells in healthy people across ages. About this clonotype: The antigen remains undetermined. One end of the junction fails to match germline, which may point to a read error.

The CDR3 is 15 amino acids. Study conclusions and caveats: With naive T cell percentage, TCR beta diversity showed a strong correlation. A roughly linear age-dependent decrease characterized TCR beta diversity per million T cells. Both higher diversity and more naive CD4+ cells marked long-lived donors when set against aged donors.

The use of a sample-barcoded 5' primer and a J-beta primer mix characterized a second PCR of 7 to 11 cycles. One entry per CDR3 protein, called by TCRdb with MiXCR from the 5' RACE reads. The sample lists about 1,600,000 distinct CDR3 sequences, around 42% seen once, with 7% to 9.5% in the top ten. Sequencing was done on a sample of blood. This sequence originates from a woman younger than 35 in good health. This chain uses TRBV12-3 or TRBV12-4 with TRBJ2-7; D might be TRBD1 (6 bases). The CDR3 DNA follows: TGTGCCGGCAGTTTCCGGGACCAGGGGCTCTACGAGCAGTACTTC. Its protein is CAGSFRDQGLYEQYF.